The 29 T cell receptor beta chains below all came from one sample that was sequenced in a study of blood T cell repertoires in COVID-19. TCRdb's copy holds only in-frame clones and misses some; the assay was immunoSEQ multiplex PCR. The sample holds tens of thousands of clones, about 79% seen once. Specimen: peripheral blood. These receptors were taken from a human donor in a cohort sampled during active COVID-19.

V is TRBV29-1 and J is TRBJ1-2; 7 bases fit TRBD1. The length of the CDR3 is 14 residues. J was trimmed by 5 bases and V by 2 bases; bases with no gene match: 8. Per the germline V gene, CDR1 is SQVTM and CDR2 is ANQGSEA. The CDR3 region is CSVEMAGGQYGYTF. DNA for the CDR3: TGCAGCGTTGAAATGGCAGGGGGACAGTATGGCTACACCTTC. The full variable domain, its missing parts supplied by reference TRBV29-1 and TRBJ1-2, is SAVISQKPSRDICQRGTSLTIQCQVDSQVTMMFWYRQQPGQSLTLIATANQGSEATYESGFVIDKFPISRPNLTFSTLTVSNMSPEDSSIYLCSVEMAGGQYGYTFGSGTRLTVV.

The V gene is TRBV24-1, the J gene TRBJ2-1, with TRBD2 matching over 14 bases. The CDR3 is 20 amino acids. V shed 3 bases, J shed 0 bases, and the junction held 9 bases outside the gene matches. CDR1 and CDR2 from the germline V gene are KGHDR and SFDVKD. The DNA for the CDR3 is TGTGCCACCAGTGATACCTCGGGGACTAGCGGGGGAAGCTCCTACAATGAGCAGTTCTTC. It codes for CATSDTSGTSGGSSYNEQFF.

A remark on this clone: Because the CDR3 is missing its conserved closing phenylalanine or tryptophan, this is likely a read error. Because the CDR3's place on the DNA is in doubt, the DNA is left out and the CDR3 is given as listed by TCRdb. The V and J genes are TRBV2 and TRBJ1-2; the listed D gene, TRBD1, was not tested against the DNA. Termini included, the CDR3 measures 11 amino acids. Germline V gene lookup returns CDR1 SNHLY and CDR2 FYNNEI. This chain's CDR3 is CASSGSSTGVN.

The chain's CDR3 is CASSRISFLSYEQYF. CDR3 in DNA: TGTGCCAGCTCCCGAATTAGCTTTCTCTCCTACGAGCAGTACTTC. The rearrangement joins TRBV18 to TRBJ2-7; D not certain. V gave up 6 bases and J gave up 0 bases, with 15 bases separating them. Per germline, CDR1 KGHSH and CDR2 LQKENI. This CDR3 has 15 amino acids. Using reference TRBV18 and TRBJ2-7 for the parts outside the CDR3, the full variable domain is NAGVMQNPRHLVRRRGQEARLRCSPMKGHSHVYWYRQLPEEGLKFMVYLQKENIIDESGMPKERFSAEFPKEGPSILRIQQVVRGDSAAYFCASSRISFLSYEQYFGPGTRLTVT.

The J gene is TRBJ2-7, the V gene TRBV19; the match to TRBD2 covers 7 bases. Germline values: CDR1 LNHDA, CDR2 SQIVND (reference sequence). V shed 1 base, J shed 3 bases, and the junction held 21 bases outside the gene matches. The CDR3 runs to 20 residues. The CDR3 bases are TGTGCCAGTAGTATAGGATCAAAAAGGGCCGGGATGGGGGACTACTACGAGCAGTACGTC. Translation: CASSIGSKRAGMGDYYEQYV.

V is TRBV7-9 and J is TRBJ1-4; D perhaps matches TRBD1 (6 bases). The CDR3 contains 19 residues. Trimming removed 6 bases at V and 7 bases at J, with 30 bases between. Germline assignment: CDR1 SEHNR and CDR2 FQNEAQ (reference sequence). The CDR3 reads CASSARGTNRTVQAEKLFF. The CDR3 DNA reads as TGTGCCAGCAGTGCCAGGGGAACTAATCGGACAGTACAAGCTGAAAAACTGTTTTTT.

V gene TRBV24-1 combines with J gene TRBJ2-5; 7 nucleotides match TRBD1. The germline CDR1 and CDR2 sequences are KGHDR and SFDVKD. The ends lost 2 bases at V and 4 bases at J; junction bases unmatched: 6. The CDR3 sequence is 15 residues long. The CDR3 nucleotides read TGTGCCACCAGTGATTCGACAGGGTGGGGAGAGACCCAGTACTTC. Translating it yields CATSDSTGWGETQYF.

This clone has a single count. The gene calls are TRBV5-6 and TRBJ1-6; 9 nucleotides line up with TRBD1. Germline CDR1 SGHDT, CDR2 YYEEEE. The CDR3 runs 16 residues. J was trimmed by 7 bases and V by 4 bases; bases with no gene match: 9. The CDR3 nucleotides are TGTGCCAGCAGCCTCTACCGGGACAGGGAGAATTCACCCCTCCACTTT. It is translated as CASSLYRDRENSPLHF.

This clone was seen a single time. The chain employs TRBV12-3 or TRBV12-4 and TRBJ1-2, with 7 positions matching TRBD1. V was pared by 6 bases and J by 2 bases, with 3 bases of the junction left unmatched. The CDR3 loop spans 13 amino acids. CDR3 loop: CASSLDRNYGYTF. CDR3 coding DNA: TGTGCCAGCAGCTTGGACAGGAACTATGGCTACACCTTC.

The rearrangement links TRBV27 to TRBJ1-5; 10 nucleotides align to TRBD1. V lost 5 bases and J lost 5; bases outside the gene matches: 9. The CDR3 is 16 amino acids. Per germline, CDR1 MNHEY and CDR2 SMNVEV (reference sequence). Here the CDR3 DNA reads TGTGCCAGCAGTGCCGGGACAGGGGTTCTTGATCAGCCCCAGCATTTT. Protein sequence: CASSAGTGVLDQPQHF.

This chain links TRBV7-8 with TRBJ2-7; the D gene is possibly TRBD2 (5 bases). V lost 4 bases to trimming and J lost 0 bases, with 16 bases between them. Per the germline V gene, CDR1 is SGHVS and CDR2 is FQNEAQ. The CDR3 contains 16 residues. The CDR3 DNA follows: TGTGCCAGCAGCTCTCTCCGGGGTTTAGGCTCCTACGAGCAGTACTTC. Translation: CASSSLRGLGSYEQYF.

The chain recombines TRBV12-3 or TRBV12-4 with TRBJ1-1; a weak D match, TRBD1 (5 bases). V was shortened by 3 bases and J by 5 bases, with 7 bases between the two germline ends. This CDR3 has 12 residues. The CDR3 DNA is TGTGCCAGCAGTTTTAGGGGTACTGAAGCTTTCTTT. Its protein product is CASSFRGTEAFF.

The chain is built from TRBV10-3 and TRBJ1-1; 8 bases match TRBD1. The trim removed 3 bases at V and 1 base at J, leaving 7 bases unmatched. CDR1 is ENHRY and CDR2 is SYGVKD in the germline V gene. The CDR3 sequence is 16 residues long. CDR3 amino acids: CAISDSGTGTNTEAFF. The CDR3 DNA reads as TGTGCCATCAGTGATTCCGGGACAGGAACGAACACTGAAGCTTTCTTT.

The chain recombines TRBV19 with TRBJ1-1; D is unresolved. Germline V gene lookup returns CDR1 LNHDA and CDR2 SQIVND (reference sequence). The CDR3 sequence is 15 residues long. The V and J ends lost 3 bases and 3 bases respectively, with 14 bases between them. CDR3 DNA: TGTGCCAGTAGTATTAATCGCGGAGGAGACACTGAAGCTTTCTTT. Protein sequence: CASSINRGGDTEAFF.

This chain connects TRBV19 to TRBJ1-2; TRBD1 matches 7 bases. The CDR3 has 14 amino acids. Germline CDR1 LNHDA, CDR2 SQIVND (reference sequence). The V segment lost 6 bases and the J segment 2 bases; nucleotides outside the gene matches: 6. In nucleotides, the CDR3 is TGTGCCAGTAGCGGGACAGTGACGAACTATGGCTACACCTTC. Amino acids: CASSGTVTNYGYTF.

With regard to this clone: At one end, the junction sequence differs from germline, possibly due to a read error. The chain links TRBV27 to TRBJ2-1, with D perhaps matching TRBD1 (6 bases). The CDR3 extends over 12 amino acids. The V gene's germline CDR1 is MNHEY and CDR2 SMNVEV (reference sequence). The CDR3: CASTGSAGQEVF. CDR3 in DNA: TGTGCCAGTACAGGGTCGGCGGGCCAAGAGGTCTTC.

V is TRBV10-3 and J is TRBJ1-2, with no clear D. Germline V gene lookup returns CDR1 ENHRY and CDR2 SYGVKD. V gave up 2 bases and J gave up 7 bases, with 8 bases separating them. The CDR3 extends over 12 amino acids. The CDR3 DNA reads TGTGCCATCAGTGAGACTGAAATTGGCTACACCTTC. The encoded protein is CAISETEIGYTF.

The chain employs TRBV10-1 and TRBJ2-7; maybe TRBD2 (6 bases). V lost 8 bases and J lost 5, with 13 bases in between. Germline CDR1 WNHNN, CDR2 SYGVQD (reference sequence). The CDR3 runs to 12 residues. The CDR3 sequence: CASSGRDHEQYV. The CDR3 bases are TGCGCCAGCTCAGGGCGGGACCACGAGCAGTACGTC.

The chain carries TRBV7-8 and TRBJ2-7; 14 nucleotides line up with TRBD2. Germline trimming cut 1 base from V and 3 bases from J; bases unmatched to any gene: 8. The germline V gene encodes CDR1 SGHVS and CDR2 FQNEAQ. The CDR3 loop spans 18 amino acids. The CDR3 region is CASSLVGLAGGKNYEQYF. The CDR3 DNA follows: TGTGCCAGCAGCTTAGTAGGACTAGCGGGGGGCAAAAACTACGAGCAGTACTTC.

The chain combines TRBV15 with TRBJ2-7; D gene ambiguous. Looked up from germline, CDR1 is LNHNV and CDR2 is YYDKDF (reference sequence). Trimming shortened V by 0 bases and J by 4 bases, and 10 bases separated the two germline ends. The CDR3 spans 14 residues. The CDR3 sequence: CATSREIADYEQYV. Here the CDR3 DNA reads TGTGCCACCAGCAGAGAAATCGCGGATTACGAGCAGTACGTC.

This chain uses TRBV7-8 with TRBJ1-2; D is unresolved. The CDR3 runs 14 residues. V dropped 2 bases and J dropped 7 bases, with 14 bases sitting between them. Germline-derived CDR1 and CDR2 are SGHVS and FQNEAQ. The CDR3 DNA is TGTGCCAGCAGCTTAACGCGACTTGGAGGTGGCTACACCTTC. Translation: CASSLTRLGGGYTF. The entire variable domain, with the rest obtained from reference TRBV7-8 and TRBJ1-2, is as follows: GAGVSQSPRYKVAKRGQDVALRCDPISGHVSLFWYQQALGQGPEFLTYFQNEAQLDKSGLPSDRFFAERPEGSVSTLKIQRTQQEDSAVYLCASSLTRLGGGYTFGSGTRLTVV.

This clone showed up just once. This chain links TRBV28 with TRBJ2-5, with 7 bases that match TRBD1. Germline V gives CDR1 MDHEN, CDR2 SYDVKM. The CDR3 consists of 14 residues. V shed 8 bases, J shed 4 bases, and the junction held 10 bases outside the gene matches. CDR3 residues: CASWSGGKGETQYF. CDR3 coding DNA: TGTGCCAGCTGGTCAGGGGGAAAGGGAGAGACCCAGTACTTC.

V usage is TRBV18 and J usage is TRBJ1-4; the match to TRBD1 covers 12 bases. The CDR3 contains 20 residues. Germline values: CDR1 KGHSH, CDR2 LQKENI. J lost 4 bases, V lost 3 bases, and 15 bases had no gene match. The CDR3: CASSPSRRDRGQKGNEKLFF. The CDR3, as DNA: TGTGCCAGCTCACCTTCGCGCCGGGACAGGGGGCAGAAGGGTAATGAAAAACTGTTTTTT.

The chain is built from TRBV5-6 and TRBJ2-5, with 7 bases lining up with TRBD1. With V trimmed by 0 bases and J by 5 bases, 4 bases remained unmatched. Per the germline V gene, CDR1 is SGHDT and CDR2 is YYEEEE. The CDR3 loop spans 14 amino acids. Written as DNA, the CDR3 is TGTGCCAGCAGCTTGGTAGGGGGCGGGGAGACCCAGTACTTC. The encoded protein is CASSLVGGGETQYF.

The J gene is TRBJ2-6, the V gene TRBV11-2; D gene unclear. Per germline, CDR1 SGHAT and CDR2 FQNNGV. Deletions cut 1 base from V and 0 bases from J, with 7 bases between. There are 16 residues in the CDR3. Written as DNA, the CDR3 is TGTGCCAGCAGCTTAGCCCCCTACTCTGGGGCCAACGTCCTGACTTTC. Residues: CASSLAPYSGANVLTF.

This clone was seen a single time. The rearrangement links TRBV28 to TRBJ2-7, with 9 bases fitting TRBD1. Losses at the gene ends were 4 bases for V and 4 bases for J; bases not matched to a gene: 17. Germline V lookup: CDR1 MDHEN, CDR2 SYDVKM. The CDR3 has 18 amino acids. This chain's CDR3 is CASSSSRNPGTGLYEQYF. The CDR3 nucleotides read TGTGCCAGCAGTTCCTCCCGTAACCCCGGGACAGGGCTTTACGAGCAGTACTTC.

The V gene is TRBV6-5, the J gene TRBJ1-2; 10 nucleotides line up with TRBD1. This CDR3 is built from 14 residues. The junction had 9 bases not matched to a gene; V was cut back by 6 bases and J by 8 bases. Germline V gene sequence: CDR1 MNHEY, CDR2 SVGAGI. The CDR3 DNA follows: TGTGCCAGCAGCCAAAAAGGGACAGGGGCCGGCTACACCTTC. It translates to CASSQKGTGAGYTF.

V is TRBV18 and J is TRBJ2-2; D remains ambiguous. Trimming removed 2 bases at V and 1 base at J, with 17 bases between. Germline V gene data show CDR1 as KGHSH and CDR2 as LQKENI. The CDR3 is made up of 18 amino acids. CDR3 in amino acids: CASSPAFRLSKNTGELFF. The CDR3 bases are TGTGCCAGCTCACCAGCCTTTCGACTTTCAAAGAACACCGGGGAGCTGTTTTTT.

V is TRBV9 and J is TRBJ2-3; possibly TRBD2 for D (6 bases). V was trimmed by 0 bases and J by 8 bases, leaving 16 bases between them. Germline V gene data show CDR1 as SGDLS and CDR2 as YYNGEE. The CDR3 sequence is 15 residues long. The CDR3 here is CASSVGGGGERTQYF. As DNA, the CDR3 is TGTGCCAGCAGCGTAGGAGGCGGAGGGGAGCGTACGCAGTATTTT.